The 18 T cell receptor beta chains in this list originate from one sample, sequenced in a study of blood T cell repertoires in COVID-19. Here immunoSEQ multiplex PCR was the method, and the copy in TCRdb shows in-frame clones only, minus some. The data show under 150,000 clones, approximately 82% seen once. Source material: peripheral blood. The origin of the receptors is a man at least 80 years old with active or convalescent COVID-19.

The chain has TRBV7-3 and TRBJ2-2; tentative D call: TRBD1 (6 bases). Germline CDR1 and CDR2: SGHTA and FQGTGA. V lost 7 bases, J lost 7 bases, and 10 bases lay in between. The CDR3 covers 12 residues. CDR3 coding DNA: TGTGCCAGCACCCAGGGGAGCGGGGAGCTGTTTTTT. It yields the protein CASTQGSGELFF.

V gene TRBV2 combines with J gene TRBJ1-1; no clear D gene. The V gene lost 6 bases and the J gene lost 2 bases, with 10 bases spanning the gap. CDR1 and CDR2 (germline): SNHLY, FYNNEI. The CDR3 has 13 residues. The CDR3 is CASSPSLNTEAFF. The CDR3 DNA reads as TGTGCCAGCAGCCCGAGCCTTAACACTGAAGCTTTCTTT.

This chain connects TRBV7-9 to TRBJ2-1; D ambiguous. Germline values: CDR1 SEHNR, CDR2 FQNEAQ (reference sequence). V gave up 2 bases and J gave up 5 bases, with 13 bases separating them. The CDR3 has 15 amino acids. DNA of the CDR3: TGTGCCAGCAGCTTACAGGTCCGCATCAACAATGAGCAGTTCTTC. It codes for CASSLQVRINNEQFF.

The CDR3 bases are TGTGCCAGCAGCTTAGAGGGGACTAGTATAGCGACCCAGTACTTC. Amino acids: CASSLEGTSIATQYF. This chain uses TRBV7-2 with TRBJ2-5, with 8 bases that match TRBD2. The CDR3 consists of 15 residues. Germline assignment: CDR1 SGHTA and CDR2 FQGNSA. J lost 7 bases, V lost 1 base, and 8 bases had no gene match.

The chain joins TRBV7-2 to TRBJ2-3; D unresolved. Germline V gene lookup returns CDR1 SGHTA and CDR2 FQGNSA. V gave up 6 bases and J gave up 5 bases, with 12 bases separating them. The CDR3 is 13 residues long. CDR3 DNA sequence: TGTGCCAGCAGGGCCCGGTCGGGAGATACGCAGTATTTT. Its translation: CASRARSGDTQYF.

The gene calls are TRBV24-1 and TRBJ1-2, with D perhaps matching TRBD1 (5 bases). This CDR3 has 12 residues. The V and J ends lost 4 bases and 14 bases respectively, with 16 bases between them. Germline V gene sequence: CDR1 KGHDR, CDR2 SFDVKD. The CDR3 DNA reads TGTGCCACCAGTGACCCGGGGGAGCGCTGGACCTTC. It encodes CATSDPGERWTF.

This sequence joins TRBV3-1 (or the pseudogene TRBV3-2) and TRBJ2-5; weak D call: TRBD1 (6 bases). Deletions cut 6 bases from V and 4 bases from J, with 12 bases between. CDR1 and CDR2 (germline): LGHDT, YNNKEL (reference sequence). The CDR3 runs 13 residues. CDR3 region: CASSQGLVETQYF. The CDR3 nucleotides read TGTGCCAGCAGTCAGGGGTTGGTAGAGACCCAGTACTTC.

The chain recombines TRBV9 with TRBJ2-7; D may be TRBD2 (6 bases). The CDR3 is made up of 14 amino acids. V was clipped by 0 bases and J by 3 bases, with 10 bases between them. Germline V gene lookup returns CDR1 SGDLS and CDR2 YYNGEE. As DNA, the CDR3 is TGTGCCAGCAGCGTAGCTGGCGGGGACTACGAGCAGTACTTC. It codes for CASSVAGGDYEQYF.

This clone was detected only once. V usage is TRBV7-8 and J usage is TRBJ1-6; unclear D gene. Deletions cut 2 bases from V and 6 bases from J, with 11 bases between. Germline V gene sequence: CDR1 SGHVS, CDR2 FQNEAQ. The CDR3 is 15 residues long. The CDR3 is CASSLQILANSPLHF. The CDR3 DNA is TGTGCCAGCAGCTTACAGATCCTGGCTAATTCACCCCTCCACTTT.

This rearrangement joins TRBV18 to TRBJ2-7; 8 nucleotides align to TRBD2. The CDR3 contains 17 residues. Germline V gene data show CDR1 as KGHSH and CDR2 as LQKENI. V shed 0 bases and J 3 bases; nucleotides not matched to a gene: 10. The CDR3 reads CASSPPGAGATGYEQYF. The CDR3 DNA reads as TGTGCCAGCTCACCACCGGGAGCGGGGGCCACCGGCTACGAGCAGTACTTC.

This clone was observed a handful of times. The gene calls are TRBV5-1 and TRBJ1-3; possibly TRBD1 for D (6 bases). From germline, CDR1 is SGHRS and CDR2 YFSETQ. CDR3 length equals 16 residues. V lost 3 bases, J lost 0 bases, and 13 bases lay in between. CDR3 DNA: TGCGCCAGCAGCTCTACCACAGGGTTCTCTGGAAACACCATATATTTT. Residues: CASSSTTGFSGNTIYF. The entire variable domain, with the rest obtained from reference TRBV5-1 and TRBJ1-3, is as follows: KAGVTQTPRYLIKTRGQQVTLSCSPISGHRSVSWYQQTPGQGLQFLFEYFSETQRNKGNFPGRFSGRQFSNSRSEMNVSTLELGDSALYLCASSSTTGFSGNTIYFGEGSWLTVV.

The chain links TRBV19 to TRBJ2-6, with TRBD1 as a possible D gene (5 bases). Germline assignment: CDR1 LNHDA and CDR2 SQIVND (reference sequence). The CDR3 has 15 residues. Trimming took 10 bases from V and 0 from J, leaving 13 bases between them. Written as DNA, the CDR3 is TGTGCCACCGAACAGGTTCGCTCTGGGGCCAACGTCCTGACTTTC. Protein product: CATEQVRSGANVLTF.

The chain has TRBV2 and TRBJ2-7, with TRBD2 identical over 9 bases. The trim removed 7 bases at V and 3 bases at J, leaving 10 bases unmatched. The CDR3 runs 15 residues. Germline CDR1 is SNHLY and CDR2 is FYNNEI. The CDR3 DNA reads as TGTGCCAGCACGAAGACTAGCGGCACCCTCTACGAGCAGTACTTC. Encoded protein: CASTKTSGTLYEQYF.

This chain links TRBV14 with TRBJ2-7; 11 bases match TRBD1. Germline lookup yields CDR1 SGHDN and CDR2 FVKESK. V lost 3 bases and J lost 5; bases outside the gene matches: 6. This CDR3 comprises 15 residues. CDR3 sequence (DNA): TGTGCCAGCAGCCATGGGACAGGGGGTTGGAACGAGCAGTACTTC. Amino acids: CASSHGTGGWNEQYF.

V is TRBV6-2 or TRBV6-3 and J is TRBJ2-7; D is undetermined. V lost 0 bases, J lost 4 bases, and 7 bases lay in between. Germline V gene sequence: CDR1 MNHEY, CDR2 SVGEGT. The length of the CDR3 is 13 residues. This CDR3 reads CASSYSRNYEQYF. DNA for the CDR3: TGTGCCAGCAGTTACTCCAGAAATTACGAGCAGTACTTC.

This clone was recorded once. V is TRBV5-5 and J is TRBJ2-7, with no clear D. V lost 4 bases, J lost 4 bases, and 9 bases lay in between. Germline V gene data show CDR1 as SGHKS and CDR2 as YYEKEE (reference sequence). The CDR3 length is 12 residues. This CDR3 reads CASSPSNYEQYF. The CDR3, as DNA: TGTGCCAGCAGCCCCAGTAATTACGAGCAGTACTTC.

This clone showed up just a few times. The chain couples TRBV7-8 to TRBJ2-2, with TRBD1 matching 7 bases. Per the germline V gene, CDR1 is SGHVS and CDR2 is FQNEAQ. J gave up 8 bases and V 5 bases, and 17 bases lay outside the gene matches. The CDR3 totals 17 residues. CDR3 coding DNA: TGTGCCAGCAGCATTAGACAGGGTGGAGTCCTCGGTGGGGAGCTGTTTTTT. Translating gives CASSIRQGGVLGGELFF.

The genes are TRBV4-2 and TRBJ2-3; TRBD2 matches 10 bases. Per germline, CDR1 LGHNA and CDR2 YNFKEQ. The CDR3 has 16 amino acids. Trimming at V came to 4 bases and at J to 2 bases, leaving 6 bases not matched to a gene. The CDR3: CASSPRSGGITDTQYF. The CDR3 region has the DNA TGTGCCAGCAGCCCTCGTAGCGGGGGGATCACAGATACGCAGTATTTT.